This passage covers 19 T cell receptor beta chains from one sample sequenced in a study of early T cells in non-severe SARS-CoV-2 infection. TCRdb passed the 5' RACE reads through MiXCR, listing each CDR3 protein once. Here the sample spans around 100,000 distinct CDR3 sequences, 16% being singletons. The material sequenced was whole blood. These receptors were collected from an adult who was a healthcare worker with PCR-confirmed SARS-CoV-2 infection or an uninfected control (not recorded which).

The chain couples TRBV7-7 to TRBJ2-2; the D is unclear. The CDR3 loop spans 16 amino acids. Germline assignment: CDR1 SSHAT and CDR2 FNYEAQ (reference sequence). Trimming removed 4 bases from V and 6 bases from J, with 18 bases in between. CDR3 residues: CASSSSLGPRAGELFF. CDR3 in DNA: TGTGCCAGCAGCTCTTCTTTAGGCCCTAGGGCCGGGGAGCTGTTTTTT.

This clonotype has just a few counts. The V and J genes are TRBV6-2 or TRBV6-3 and TRBJ1-6; D is perhaps TRBD1 (5 bases). Germline V gene sequence: CDR1 MNHEY, CDR2 SVGEGT. V was clipped by 5 bases and J by 7 bases, with 15 bases between them. This CDR3 has 15 residues. The DNA for the CDR3 is TGTGCCAGCAGTCCGCGCAGGGCAGGGAATTCACCCCTCCACTTT. Its translation: CASSPRRAGNSPLHF.

This clonotype was seen only a few times. The chain couples TRBV12-5 to TRBJ2-5, with 16 bases that match TRBD2. The CDR3 has 19 amino acids. Germline V lookup: CDR1 LGHNT, CDR2 FRNRAP. V lost 7 bases and J lost 4; bases outside the gene matches: 15. CDR3 sequence: CASAPRPGLAGGPGETQYF. The CDR3 DNA is TGTGCTAGTGCCCCCCGACCGGGACTAGCGGGGGGGCCTGGAGAGACCCAGTACTTC.

Of note for this clonotype: Since a much larger clone is just one base distant, this may be a read error. The DNA for the CDR3 is TGTGCCAGTAGTATTTCTAGGGGAACAGATACGCAGTATTTT. This codes for CASSISRGTDTQYF. The chain links TRBV19 to TRBJ2-3, with D perhaps matching TRBD1 (5 bases). The CDR3 covers 14 residues. Germline V gene sequence: CDR1 LNHDA, CDR2 SQIVND (reference sequence). Deletions cut 3 bases from V and 3 bases from J, with 10 bases between. The variable domain in full, completed from reference TRBV19 and TRBJ2-3, reads DGGITQSPKYLFRKEGQNVTLSCEQNLNHDAMYWYRQDPGQGLRLIYYSQIVNDFQKGDIAEGYSVSREKKESFPLTVTSAQKNPTAFYLCASSISRGTDTQYFGPGTRLTVL.

This chain links TRBV29-1 with TRBJ2-2; 8 nucleotides match TRBD2. Germline V gene data show CDR1 as SQVTM and CDR2 as ANQGSEA. Trimming took 7 bases from V and 7 from J; bases not matched to a gene: 2. The CDR3 length is 11 residues. The chain's CDR3 is CSGREGGELFF. DNA of the CDR3: TGCAGCGGACGGGAGGGCGGGGAGCTGTTTTTT.

V usage is TRBV20-1 and J usage is TRBJ2-7; D possibly corresponds to TRBD1 (6 bases). The germline V gene has CDR1 DFQATT and CDR2 SNEGSKA (reference sequence). Between the trimmed V and J ends, which lost 4 bases and 4 bases, there was a span of 8 bases. The CDR3 is 11 residues long. The CDR3 bases are TGCAGTGCTATGGACAGTTACGAGCAGTACTTC. Its translation is CSAMDSYEQYF.

The V and J genes are TRBV6-2 or TRBV6-3 and TRBJ1-1; a weak D match, TRBD1 (5 bases). There are 13 residues in the CDR3. Germline V gene sequence: CDR1 MNHEY, CDR2 SVGEGT. V dropped 1 base and J dropped 5 bases, with 8 bases sitting between them. This chain's CDR3 is CASSYYGGTEAFF. CDR3 sequence (DNA): TGTGCCAGCAGTTACTATGGGGGTACTGAAGCTTTCTTT.

This clonotype has just a few counts. V gene TRBV19 combines with J gene TRBJ1-4, with D unclear. The CDR3 is 10 amino acids. The germline V gene has CDR1 LNHDA and CDR2 SQIVND (reference sequence). Trimming removed 6 bases at V and 8 bases at J, with 4 bases between. As DNA, the CDR3 is TGTGCCAGTAGAGGCGAAAAACTGTTTTTT. It is translated as CASRGEKLFF.

This clonotype was seen more than once but under ten times. The chain joins TRBV6-5 to TRBJ1-2, with 9 bases lining up with TRBD1. Germline V gene lookup returns CDR1 MNHEY and CDR2 SVGAGI. CDR3 length: 14 amino acids. Germline trimming cut 5 bases from V and 3 bases from J; bases unmatched to any gene: 4. CDR3 sequence (DNA): TGTGCCAGCAGTCTAAGGGACAGGGACTATGGCTACACCTTC. Amino acids: CASSLRDRDYGYTF.

V usage is TRBV5-8 and J usage is TRBJ2-3; either TRBD1 or TRBD2 may fit D (6 bases each). The CDR3 consists of 15 residues. Trimming pared 2 bases from V and 0 bases from J, leaving 10 bases between. CDR1 and CDR2 from the germline V gene are SGHTS and YDEGEE. The CDR3 sequence is CASSFAGHSTDTQYF. The CDR3 DNA reads TGTGCCAGCAGCTTTGCGGGACATAGCACAGATACGCAGTATTTT.

This clonotype was recorded once. The V call is TRBV14, the J call TRBJ2-2; TRBD1 matches 7 bases. The V and J ends lost 4 bases and 3 bases, in that order; junction bases with no gene match: 5. The CDR3 loop spans 15 amino acids. Germline loops: CDR1 SGHDN, CDR2 FVKESK. CDR3 bases: TGTGCCAGCAGCCCCAGGGACAGCTACACCGGGGAGCTGTTTTTT. Its translation is CASSPRDSYTGELFF.

This clonotype was picked up a small number of times. The chain has TRBV27 and TRBJ1-4; maybe TRBD1 (5 bases). The germline V and J ends were trimmed by 0 bases and 8 bases, with 16 bases remaining between them. Germline CDR1 is MNHEY and CDR2 is SMNVEV (reference sequence). The CDR3 has 16 amino acids. DNA for the CDR3: TGTGCCAGCAGTTTATCATTGGACACTATAGGGGAAAAACTGTTTTTT. Protein product: CASSLSLDTIGEKLFF.

This clonotype was seen many times. The gene calls are TRBV10-2 and TRBJ1-3; maybe TRBD1 (6 bases). The germline V gene encodes CDR1 WSHSY and CDR2 SAAADI. The CDR3 extends over 14 amino acids. The germline V and J ends were trimmed by 3 bases and 8 bases, with 14 bases remaining between them. The CDR3 here is CASSESGARDTIYF. CDR3 sequence (DNA): TGCGCCAGCAGTGAATCGGGGGCGAGAGACACCATATATTTT.

By share of the sample, this clonotype is medium-sized. J is TRBJ2-2 and V is TRBV20-1; 10 bases map to TRBD1. Germline values: CDR1 DFQATT, CDR2 SNEGSKA (reference sequence). This CDR3 has 14 amino acids. Germline trimming cut 4 bases from V and 3 bases from J; bases unmatched to any gene: 2. The CDR3 region is CSAKGTGDTGELFF. CDR3 nucleotide sequence: TGCAGTGCTAAAGGGACAGGGGACACCGGGGAGCTGTTTTTT.

The rearrangement links TRBV9 to TRBJ2-1; no firm D call. V lost 4 bases and J 2 bases, leaving 4 bases between the germline ends. The CDR3 is 12 residues long. CDR1 and CDR2 from the germline V gene are SGDLS and YYNGEE. The CDR3 DNA reads as TGTGCCAGCAGCAAAGCCTACAATGAGCAGTTCTTC. Its translation: CASSKAYNEQFF.

V and J are TRBV7-8 and TRBJ2-2, with TRBD2 matching 7 bases. Trimming took 5 bases from V and 2 from J; bases not matched to a gene: 8. CDR1 and CDR2 (germline): SGHVS, FQNEAQ. The CDR3 totals 16 residues. CDR3: CASSLIGLVNTGELFF. CDR3 nucleotides: TGTGCCAGCAGCCTTATTGGACTAGTTAACACCGGGGAGCTGTTTTTT.

This chain uses TRBV7-9 with TRBJ2-1, with 7 bases identical to TRBD1. The V segment lost 4 bases and the J segment 5 bases; nucleotides outside the gene matches: 2. The CDR3 is made up of 13 amino acids. Germline-derived CDR1 and CDR2 are SEHNR and FQNEAQ (reference sequence). The CDR3 region is CASSYGTDNEQFF. In DNA, the CDR3 is TGTGCCAGCAGCTACGGGACAGACAATGAGCAGTTCTTC.

The CDR3, as DNA: TGTGCCAGCAGCCCACAGGGAAATAGCAATCAGCCCCAGCATTTT. As protein: CASSPQGNSNQPQHF. The chain links TRBV7-2 to TRBJ1-5, with D perhaps matching TRBD1 (6 bases). The CDR3 length is 15 residues. Germline V CDR1 and CDR2: SGHTA, FQGNSA. V lost 5 bases to trimming and J lost 0 bases, with 11 bases between them. Full variable domain (missing parts from reference TRBV7-2 and TRBJ1-5): GAGVSQSPSNKVTEKGKDVELRCDPISGHTALYWYRQSLGQGLEFLIYFQGNSAPDKSGLPSDRFSAERTGGSVSTLTIQRTQQEDSAVYLCASSPQGNSNQPQHFGDGTRLSIL.

This chain joins TRBV7-9 and TRBJ2-3; 9 nucleotides align to TRBD1. Germline CDR1 reads SEHNR; CDR2 reads FQNEAQ (reference sequence). The CDR3 has 16 amino acids. With V trimmed by 5 bases and J by 3 bases, 9 bases remained unmatched. The CDR3 here is CASSPGDRVSTDTQYF. The CDR3 DNA reads as TGTGCCAGCAGCCCCGGGGACAGGGTGTCTACAGATACGCAGTATTTT.